Listed below are T cell receptor beta chains from one sample, sequenced in a study of OX40 agonist ivuxolimab in advanced cancers. The table came from immunoSEQ multiplex PCR; TCRdb's copy has only in-frame clones and leaves some out. The sample consists of more than 85,000 clones, roughly 87% of them appearing once. Sequences were derived from CD4+ or CD8+ T cells sorted from blood, sampled in a trial of the OX40 agonist ivuxolimab. The receptors shown here come from an adult with an advanced solid tumor such as melanoma, head and neck, liver or kidney cancer. Each CDR3 is given with its conserved first and last residue. D genes are given only for firm matches. Only part of the rows carry a size: once, few, many, or a class if the clone is expanded.

v_call,clone_size,j_call,d_call,cdr3_nt,cdr3_aa
TRBV28,few,TRBJ2-3,TRBD1,TGTGCCAGCAGTTTGCCAGGGGGTCAAGATACGCAGTATTTT,CASSLPGGQDTQYF
TRBV2,NA,TRBJ2-3,NA,TGTGCCAGCCTAGAAGCAGATACGCAGTATTTT,CASLEADTQYF
TRBV28,NA,TRBJ2-2,NA,TGTGCCAGCAGTTTCGGGGGTGCTGGGCCGAACACCGGGGAGCTGTTTTTT,CASSFGGAGPNTGELFF
TRBV7-2,NA,TRBJ2-2,NA,TGTGCCAGCAGCTCAGGTGGCAGTGGAGACGCCGGGGAGCTGTTTTTT,CASSSGGSGDAGELFF
TRBV27,NA,TRBJ1-5,NA,TGTGCCAGCAGTTTAGATAGGGTCCAGCCCCAGCATTTT,CASSLDRVQPQHF
TRBV28,NA,TRBJ1-5,NA,TGTGCCAGCAGTTTATTTGGCACCTTCAATCAGCCCCAGCATTTT,CASSLFGTFNQPQHF
TRBV12-5,NA,TRBJ2-7,TRBD1,TGTGCTAGTGGTTTGGACCGGACAGGTTCGAACGAGCAGTACTTC,CASGLDRTGSNEQYF
TRBV7-2,NA,TRBJ1-4,NA,TGTGCCAGCAGCTTACAAACTGCTAATGAAAAACTGTTTTTT,CASSLQTANEKLFF
TRBV19,NA,TRBJ1-2,NA,TGTGCCAGTATGGTCACCTCGTTCATAGGGGCGCGAGGCTACACCTTC,CASMVTSFIGARGYTF
TRBV27,NA,TRBJ2-5,NA,TGTGCCAGCAGTTTATCCGTCCAAGAGACCCAGTACTTC,CASSLSVQETQYF
TRBV5-6,NA,TRBJ2-1,NA,TGTGCCAGCAGCCCGGCGCCCGACGGGGCCTACAATGAGCAGTTCTTC,CASSPAPDGAYNEQFF
TRBV7-9,NA,TRBJ1-6,NA,TGTGCCAGCAGCCCGGCAGGGGATTTAAATAATTCACCCCTCCACTTT,CASSPAGDLNNSPLHF
TRBV5-8,NA,TRBJ1-1,NA,TGTGCCAGCAGCGAGGACGGGACGAACACTGAAGCTTTCTTT,CASSEDGTNTEAFF